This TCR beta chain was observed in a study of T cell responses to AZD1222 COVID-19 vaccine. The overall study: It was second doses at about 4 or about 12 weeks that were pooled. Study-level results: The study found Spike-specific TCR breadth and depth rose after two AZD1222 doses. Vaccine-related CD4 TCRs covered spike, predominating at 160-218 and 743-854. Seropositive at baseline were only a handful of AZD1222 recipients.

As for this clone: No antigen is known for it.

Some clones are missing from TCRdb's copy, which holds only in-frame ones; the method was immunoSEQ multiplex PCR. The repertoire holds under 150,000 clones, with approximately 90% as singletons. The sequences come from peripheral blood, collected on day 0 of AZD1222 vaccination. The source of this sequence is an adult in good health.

The CDR3 here is CASSHSNNQPQHF. In DNA form, the CDR3 reads TGTGCCAGCAGTCACAGTAATAATCAGCCCCAGCATTTT. The chain joins TRBV7-2 to TRBJ1-5; D call uncertain. This CDR3 contains 13 residues. V was clipped by 6 bases and J by 4 bases, with 10 bases between them. Looked up from germline, CDR1 is SGHTA and CDR2 is FQGNSA. The entire variable domain, with the rest obtained from reference TRBV7-2 and TRBJ1-5, is as follows: GAGVSQSPSNKVTEKGKDVELRCDPISGHTALYWYRQSLGQGLEFLIYFQGNSAPDKSGLPSDRFSAERTGGSVSTLTIQRTQQEDSAVYLCASSHSNNQPQHFGDGTRLSIL.